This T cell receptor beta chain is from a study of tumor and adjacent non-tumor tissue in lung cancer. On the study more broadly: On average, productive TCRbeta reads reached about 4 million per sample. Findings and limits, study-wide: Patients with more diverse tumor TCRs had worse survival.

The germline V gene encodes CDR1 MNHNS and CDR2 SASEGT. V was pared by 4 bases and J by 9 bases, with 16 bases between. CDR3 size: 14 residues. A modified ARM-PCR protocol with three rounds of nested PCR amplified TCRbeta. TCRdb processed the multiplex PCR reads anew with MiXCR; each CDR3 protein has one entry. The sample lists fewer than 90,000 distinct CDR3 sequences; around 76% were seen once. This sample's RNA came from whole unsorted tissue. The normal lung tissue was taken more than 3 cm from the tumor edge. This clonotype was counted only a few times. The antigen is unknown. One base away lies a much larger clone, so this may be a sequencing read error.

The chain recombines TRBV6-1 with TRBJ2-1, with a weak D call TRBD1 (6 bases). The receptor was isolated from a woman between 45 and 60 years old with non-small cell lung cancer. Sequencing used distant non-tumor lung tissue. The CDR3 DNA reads TGTGCCAGCAGTGCGAGGGGGAAATTGGCTGAGCAGTTCTTC. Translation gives CASSARGKLAEQFF.